Following are 22 T cell receptor beta chains from one sample sequenced in a study of Graves' ophthalmopathy and Graves' hyperthyroidism. Investigators amplified TCR beta CDR3 regions from RNA transcripts. HTBI-primed first-round RT-PCR preceded second-round multiplex PCR. TCRdb fed the multiplex PCR reads into MiXCR, producing one record per CDR3 protein. The sample has under 350,000 distinct CDR3 sequences, about 17% seen once. The source material was peripheral blood. These TCRs come from an adult man with Graves' ophthalmopathy.

On this clonotype: This may be a read error, as it is one base from a much larger clone. The chain combines TRBV12-3 or TRBV12-4 with TRBJ1-3, with a tentative D call TRBD1 (5 bases). The V end was cut by 2 bases, the J end by 8 bases, with 13 bases between. The CDR3 loop spans 14 amino acids. CDR3 nucleotide sequence: TGTGCCAGCAGTTTAAGGGGAGCGCCAGACACCATATATTTT. It translates to CASSLRGAPDTIYF.

This clonotype has a count of ten or more. The gene calls are TRBV7-3 and TRBJ2-2; the D gene is possibly TRBD1 (6 bases). V was cut by 5 bases and J by 0 bases, with 10 bases left in between. CDR1 is SGHTA and CDR2 is FQGTGA in the germline V gene. The CDR3 spans 15 residues. The CDR3 reads CASSEQGPNTGELFF. The CDR3, as DNA: TGTGCCAGCAGCGAACAGGGCCCGAACACCGGGGAGCTGTTTTTT.

This clonotype was seen many times. V and J are TRBV29-1 and TRBJ2-7, with TRBD1 matching over 9 bases. From germline, CDR1 is SQVTM and CDR2 ANQGSEA. After removal of 7 bases from V and 3 bases from J, the junction contained 10 bases not matched to a gene. This CDR3 contains 14 residues. The CDR3 region has the DNA TGCAGCGCAAAAGGGGCGGACAGGGGCTACGAGCAGTACTTC. It specifies CSAKGADRGYEQYF.

This clonotype was observed at least ten times. The chain links TRBV30 to TRBJ2-7; 8 bases are a match to TRBD1. V was clipped by 5 bases and J by 0 bases; unmatched bases: 6. The CDR3 spans 14 residues. Germline loops: CDR1 GTSNPN, CDR2 SVGIG (reference sequence). The CDR3 loop reads CAWLTGGRSYEQYF. CDR3 in DNA: TGTGCCTGGTTAACAGGGGGACGCTCCTACGAGCAGTACTTC.

This clonotype was counted many times. This rearrangement joins TRBV6-1 to TRBJ2-3; no definite D call. This CDR3 is built from 12 residues. Trimming left V 6 bases short and J 3 bases short, with 7 bases between. CDR1 MNHNS and CDR2 SASEGT come from the germline V gene. The CDR3 sequence is CASRLKTDTQYF. The CDR3 nucleotides are TGTGCCAGCAGACTTAAAACAGATACGCAGTATTTT.

Many counts were recorded for this clonotype. The gene calls are TRBV11-2 and TRBJ2-7; D not resolved. The germline V gene has CDR1 SGHAT and CDR2 FQNNGV. Trimming removed 1 base at V and 1 base at J, with 8 bases between. The CDR3 sequence is 14 residues long. CDR3 protein: CASSLAWRSYEQYF. In nucleotides, the CDR3 is TGTGCCAGCAGCTTAGCATGGCGGTCCTACGAGCAGTACTTC.

This clonotype was picked up many times. The genes are TRBV5-1 and TRBJ2-5, with TRBD2 matching over 10 bases. Germline V gives CDR1 SGHRS, CDR2 YFSETQ. The CDR3 is 15 residues long. V was pared by 4 bases and J by 3 bases, with 6 bases of the junction left unmatched. The CDR3 sequence is CASSPSGLAEETQYF. The DNA of the CDR3 is TGCGCCAGCAGCCCGTCTGGACTAGCGGAAGAGACCCAGTACTTC.

This clonotype was seen many times. CDR3 protein: CASSFTGLGGTEAFF. As DNA, the CDR3 is TGTGCCAGCAGCTTCACAGGGTTAGGGGGCACTGAAGCTTTCTTT. The chain is built from TRBV13 and TRBJ1-1; perhaps TRBD1 as D (6 bases). V lost 3 bases to trimming and J lost 4 bases, with 15 bases between them. The CDR3 spans 15 residues. Germline V gene lookup returns CDR1 PRHDT and CDR2 FYEKMQ (reference sequence).

This clonotype was seen many times. This rearrangement joins TRBV6-5 to TRBJ1-1; maybe TRBD1 (5 bases). The CDR3 is 13 amino acids. V dropped 6 bases and J dropped 1 base, with 9 bases sitting between them. Germline V gives CDR1 MNHEY, CDR2 SVGAGI. CDR3 residues: CASSYGGNTEAFF. For the CDR3, the DNA is TGTGCCAGCAGCTACGGGGGGAACACTGAAGCTTTCTTT.

This clonotype was seen at least ten times. V usage is TRBV20-1 and J usage is TRBJ2-6, with D maybe TRBD2 (5 bases). CDR1 is DFQATT and CDR2 is SNEGSKA in the germline V gene (reference sequence). This CDR3 comprises 15 residues. Between the trimmed V and J ends, which lost 0 bases and 4 bases, there was a span of 10 bases. The CDR3: CSARDRGRGANVLTF. The CDR3 DNA reads TGCAGTGCTAGAGATCGAGGGAGAGGGGCCAACGTCCTGACTTTC.

This clonotype appeared many times. The chain's CDR3 is CSARDPRLEGETQYF. CDR3 bases: TGCAGTGCTAGAGATCCCCGCCTAGAAGGAGAGACCCAGTACTTC. The chain employs TRBV20-1 and TRBJ2-5; no firm D call. The CDR3 spans 15 residues. Germline lookup yields CDR1 DFQATT and CDR2 SNEGSKA (reference sequence). The V end lost 0 bases, the J end lost 4 bases, and 15 bases lay between the germline ends.

This clonotype was observed many times. The chain combines TRBV14 with TRBJ1-2, with D uncertain. Trimming shortened V by 0 bases and J by 7 bases, and 15 bases separated the two germline ends. The CDR3 length is 15 residues. Per the germline V gene, CDR1 is SGHDN and CDR2 is FVKESK. The CDR3 loop is CASSQDNPGRTGYTF. The CDR3 coding sequence is TGTGCCAGCAGCCAAGATAACCCCGGGAGGACTGGCTACACCTTC.

This clonotype was counted ten times or more. The chain combines TRBV6-1 with TRBJ2-5; D is unclear. V gave up 6 bases and J gave up 5 bases, with 13 bases separating them. The CDR3 sequence is 13 residues long. Germline assignment: CDR1 MNHNS and CDR2 SASEGT. CDR3 loop: CASSSERLETQYF. For the CDR3, the DNA is TGTGCCAGCAGCTCCGAGAGACTTGAGACCCAGTACTTC.

This clonotype was seen repeatedly, ten times or more. The chain employs TRBV28 and TRBJ2-2; D unresolved. This CDR3 has 14 residues. Germline V gives CDR1 MDHEN, CDR2 SYDVKM. Trimming stripped 5 bases from V and 4 bases from J, with 11 bases between. This CDR3 reads CASSGPELTGELFF. CDR3 in DNA: TGTGCCAGCAGTGGGCCAGAACTCACCGGGGAGCTGTTTTTT. Together with reference TRBV28 and TRBJ2-2, the CDR3 gives the full variable domain: DVKVTQSSRYLVKRTGEKVFLECVQDMDHENMFWYRQDPGLGLRLIYFSYDVKMKEKGDIPEGYSVSREKKERFSLILESASTNQTSMYLCASSGPELTGELFFGEGSRLTVL.

In its sample, this clonotype was seen many times. The V call is TRBV4-1, the J call TRBJ2-5, with D tentatively TRBD1 or TRBD2 (5 bases each). The CDR3 sequence is 14 residues long. Trimming removed 1 base at V and 5 bases at J, with 11 bases between. Germline lookup yields CDR1 MGHRA and CDR2 YSYEKL. The CDR3 here is CASSQGGIWETQYF. In DNA, the CDR3 is TGCGCCAGCAGCCAAGGGGGGATTTGGGAGACCCAGTACTTC.

This clonotype was seen repeatedly, ten times or more. The CDR3 bases are TGTGCCAGCAGTTACCTCCCGGGACAGGGGTCCTACGAGCAGTACTTC. Protein: CASSYLPGQGSYEQYF. The rearrangement joins TRBV6-5 to TRBJ2-7; 10 positions match TRBD1. The CDR3 covers 16 residues. The junction had 5 bases not matched to a gene; V was cut back by 2 bases and J by 1 base. Per germline, CDR1 MNHEY and CDR2 SVGAGI.

This clonotype was recorded at least ten times. This rearrangement joins TRBV20-1 to TRBJ2-7; 15 bases fit TRBD2. V shed 8 bases and J 4 bases; nucleotides not matched to a gene: 9. Germline lookup yields CDR1 DFQATT and CDR2 SNEGSKA (reference sequence). CDR3 size: 15 residues. CDR3 DNA sequence: TGCAGTCCTCTCGGGACTAGCGGGGGGTTGTACGAGCAGTACTTC. This encodes CSPLGTSGGLYEQYF.

This clonotype was observed many times. V and J are TRBV2 and TRBJ1-2; the match to TRBD1 covers 7 bases. Germline CDR1 reads SNHLY; CDR2 reads FYNNEI. There are 14 residues in the CDR3. V was pared by 4 bases and J by 6 bases, with 8 bases of the junction left unmatched. The CDR3 here is CASSVDRVSNGYTF. The CDR3 coding sequence is TGTGCCAGCAGTGTTGACAGGGTCTCGAATGGCTACACCTTC.

This clonotype has a count of ten or more. This chain joins TRBV7-9 and TRBJ1-1; D is perhaps TRBD1 (5 bases). V gave up 5 bases and J gave up 1 base, with 11 bases separating them. Germline assignment: CDR1 SEHNR and CDR2 FQNEAQ (reference sequence). This CDR3 region has 14 residues. CDR3 protein: CASSRADRNTEAFF. The CDR3 nucleotides are TGTGCCAGCAGCCGCGCCGACAGGAACACTGAAGCTTTCTTT.

Concerning this clonotype: A junction end diverges from the germline sequence, so it may reflect a read error. The rearrangement links TRBV3-1 to TRBJ1-2; 9 nucleotides match TRBD1. The CDR3 is 13 amino acids. Germline CDR1 LGHDT, CDR2 YNNKEL (reference sequence). The DNA for the CDR3 is TGTGCCAGCAGCCAAGCTACAGGGGGCGGCTACAACTTC. It translates to CASSQATGGGYNF. Looking up the rest from reference TRBV3-1 and TRBJ1-2 gives the full variable domain: DTAVSQTPKYLVTQMGNDKSIKCEQNLGHDTMYWYKQDSKKFLKIMFSYNNKELIINETVPNRFSPKSPDKAHLNLHINSLELGDSAVYFCASSQATGGGYNFGSGTRLTVV.

The chain employs TRBV6-2 or TRBV6-3 and TRBJ2-2, with D maybe TRBD1 (6 bases). Germline lookup yields CDR1 MNHEY and CDR2 SVGEGT. V dropped 7 bases and J dropped 2 bases, with 17 bases sitting between them. The CDR3 is 16 residues long. CDR3 bases: TGTGCCAGCAACCGTTCCGGGACACCCAACACCGGGGAGCTGTTTTTT. Amino acids: CASNRSGTPNTGELFF.

This chain connects TRBV20-1 to TRBJ1-2; TRBD1 matches 8 bases. The CDR3 spans 13 residues. In germline, CDR1 is DFQATT, CDR2 SNEGSKA (reference sequence). The ends lost 4 bases at V and 4 bases at J; junction bases unmatched: 5. The chain's CDR3 is CSAKTGDLYGYTF. DNA for the CDR3: TGCAGTGCTAAGACAGGGGATCTCTATGGCTACACCTTC.